This T cell receptor beta chain was found in a study of CXCR3-negative and CXCR3-positive naive CD8 T cells (dated by TCRdb to about 2019). Regarding the research as a whole: In total, about 130 million TRB reads were obtained, which works out to roughly 1.5 +/- 0.3 million reads per library. Diversity and physicochemical repertoire analyses were performed on about a dozen donors pooled from two independent experiments. Naive subsets from about five donors and memory cells from 3 donors were included in the TRBV-TRBJ cluster analysis.

For sequencing, a NextSeq 550 was employed. The Human TCR Profiling Kit (MiLaboratory) was used to prepare UMI-labeled 5' RACE TRB cDNA libraries. The full amount of extracted RNA was used for cDNA synthesis, and the full amount of resulting cDNA was used for PCR amplification. The libraries were made side by side, with each library going through the same number of PCR cycles. Concerning the study's data processing: MIGEC and MiXCR extracted about 57,000 +/- 9,900 unique UMI-labeled TRB cDNA molecules per library, requiring at least two reads per UMI. An average of approximately 40,000 +/- 10,000 functional in-frame TRB CDR3 nucleotide clonotypes without stop codons was found per library. After downsampling to 5000 UMI-labeled TRB molecules per sample, diversity metrics, including normalized Shannon-Wiener and Chao1, were computed in VDJtools. For the central five CDR3 residues, VDJtools calculated physicochemical properties weighted by clonotype size, namely interaction energy, strength, volume and Kidera factor 4. Following TCRdb reprocessing, every CDR3 protein sequence forms one entry, and DNA is not provided. TCRdb assigned the V and J calls; the authors' analysis was not used. In this sample's table one finds fewer than 90,000 distinct CDR3 sequences. Over 0.4% of the sample comes from the top ten.

Points on this clonotype: Its specific antigen is unknown.

For every CD8+ T cell subset, hundreds of thousands of cells were flow-sorted straight into RLT lysis buffer, and each subset was sorted in triplicate. To keep memory contaminants out, a stringent definition of naive CD8+ T cells was applied: CD45RO-CCR7+CD27+CD95-. Peripheral blood mononuclear cells were isolated from buffy coats using standard density gradient centrifugation. A FACSAria III was used to flow-sort naive CXCR3-negative and CXCR3-positive CD8+ T cells. Total RNA was extracted from sorted cells using an RNeasy Mini Kit. Overall study outcomes, separate from this receptor: Similar TRBV-TRBJ usage was shown by naive CXCR3-negative and CXCR3-positive cells from the same donor, whereas distinct patterns were shown by memory cells. Comparably high repertoire diversity was found in both naive subsets, whereas much lower repertoire diversity was found in memory CD8+ T cells. Compared with CXCR3-negative naive cells, CXCR3-positive naive cells had TRB CDR3s with higher hydrophobicity (lower Kidera factor 4), lower energy, and higher strength and volume indices. CXCR3 expression partially decreased after cryopreservation, so most assays used freshly isolated PBMCs. Surface CD5, linked to self-reactivity in mice, was comparable between naive subsets; TCR interaction strength was therefore also inferred from TRB CDR3 physicochemical properties.

CDR1 SEHNR and CDR2 FQNEAQ are derived from the germline V gene (reference sequence). From cysteine to phenylalanine, the CDR3 is 14 amino acids long. Nucleotide data are not available. The chain is encoded by TRBV7-9 joined to TRBJ2-2; TCRdb's assignment of TRBD1 cannot be checked, as there is no DNA. The sequencing input was naive CXCR3+ CD8+ T cells from blood. This sample's cell subset or site label indicates: CD45RO-CCR7+CD27+CD95- naive CD8+ T cells expressing CXCR3 (TNR3+). This receptor was taken from a human donor in good health. Some clones in this sample may be carry-over from other donors' samples. The CDR3: CASSAPGNTGELFF.